This T cell receptor beta chain stems from a study of T cell repertoires in cytomegalovirus infection. This clonotype appeared a few times. TCRdb processed the reads anew with MiXCR; each CDR3 protein has one entry. The sample holds 500,000 to 600,000 distinct CDR3 sequences, 16% seen once. Trimming cost V 6 bases and J 1 base, with 12 bases left between them. The CDR3 contains 14 residues. Germline CDR1 is MRHNA and CDR2 is SNTAGT. The clonotype was recovered from a human donor in good health (CMV status not recorded). Some clones in this sample may be carry-over from other donors' samples. Specimen: CD8+ T cells from PBMCs. The chain joins TRBV6-4 to TRBJ1-1; the D is unclear. CDR3 sequence: CASRRTGENTEAFF. CDR3 DNA sequence: TGTGCCAGCAGACGAACCGGGGAGAACACTGAAGCTTTCTTT.